Listed below are T cell receptor beta chains from one sample, sequenced in a study of T cell responses to AZD1222 COVID-19 vaccine. Method: immunoSEQ multiplex PCR; TCRdb's copy keeps in-frame clones and lacks some. Here the sample spans roughly 100,000 clones, 91% being singletons. Sequences were derived from peripheral blood, sampled on day 0 of AZD1222 vaccination. The receptor source for this set is an adult in good health. Both conserved end residues are part of each CDR3. Each record gives: CDR3 length, J gene, V gene, clone size, D gene, CDR3 protein, CDR3 DNA. The D gene is left open where the match is weak. Some rows mark clone size as missing; the rest say once, few, many or name a class of expanded clone.

cdr3_length: 14; j_call: TRBJ2-7; v_call: TRBV28; clone_size: -; d_call: -; cdr3_aa: CAILPQRAGYEQYF; cdr3_nt: TGTGCCATCCTGCCCCAACGAGCGGGTTACGAGCAGTACTTC
cdr3_length: 19; j_call: TRBJ2-6; v_call: TRBV9; clone_size: -; d_call: TRBD1; cdr3_aa: CASSVEGGSHLSGANVLTF; cdr3_nt: TGTGCCAGCAGCGTAGAAGGGGGCAGTCACCTATCTGGGGCCAACGTCCTGACTTTC
cdr3_length: 14; j_call: TRBJ2-1; v_call: TRBV5-1; clone_size: -; d_call: TRBD1; cdr3_aa: CASSLGQGGNEQFF; cdr3_nt: TGCGCCAGCAGCCTAGGACAGGGGGGGAATGAGCAGTTCTTC
cdr3_length: 14; j_call: TRBJ2-2; v_call: TRBV9; clone_size: -; d_call: -; cdr3_aa: CASSPEVITGELFF; cdr3_nt: TGTGCCAGCAGCCCCGAGGTGATAACCGGGGAGCTGTTTTTT
cdr3_length: 15; j_call: TRBJ2-3; v_call: TRBV3-1/TRBV3-2; clone_size: -; d_call: TRBD2; cdr3_aa: CASSQGGSGTDTQYF; cdr3_nt: TGTGCCAGCAGCCAGGGCGGGAGTGGCACAGATACGCAGTATTTT
cdr3_length: 13; j_call: TRBJ2-7; v_call: TRBV28; clone_size: once; d_call: TRBD2; cdr3_aa: CASIGAGTDEQYF; cdr3_nt: TGTGCCAGCATTGGAGCGGGAACTGACGAGCAGTACTTC
cdr3_length: 15; j_call: TRBJ1-2; v_call: TRBV18; clone_size: once; d_call: TRBD1; cdr3_aa: CASSPMDRVNYGYTF; cdr3_nt: TGTGCCAGCTCACCGATGGACAGGGTTAACTATGGCTACACCTTC
cdr3_length: 16; j_call: TRBJ2-2; v_call: TRBV5-1; clone_size: -; d_call: -; cdr3_aa: CASSSTTGTNTGELFF; cdr3_nt: TGCGCCAGCAGCTCAACTACAGGGACGAACACCGGGGAGCTGTTTTTT
cdr3_length: 15; j_call: TRBJ2-1; v_call: TRBV24-1; clone_size: -; d_call: TRBD2; cdr3_aa: CATSDFSGNHNEQFF; cdr3_nt: TGTGCCACCAGTGATTTTAGCGGGAACCACAATGAGCAGTTCTTC
cdr3_length: 13; j_call: TRBJ2-7; v_call: TRBV15; clone_size: -; d_call: -; cdr3_aa: CATSRDRGYEQYF; cdr3_nt: TGTGCCACCAGCAGAGACAGGGGATACGAGCAGTACTTC
cdr3_length: 14; j_call: TRBJ2-2; v_call: TRBV5-1; clone_size: -; d_call: TRBD1; cdr3_aa: CASSREQGPGELFF; cdr3_nt: TGCGCCAGCAGCCGGGAACAGGGGCCCGGGGAGCTGTTTTTT
cdr3_length: 15; j_call: TRBJ1-3; v_call: TRBV10-2; clone_size: -; d_call: -; cdr3_aa: CASRARGRAGNTIYF; cdr3_nt: TGCGCCAGCAGGGCCCGGGGGAGGGCCGGAAACACCATATATTTT
cdr3_length: 16; j_call: TRBJ2-1; v_call: TRBV18; clone_size: -; d_call: TRBD2; cdr3_aa: CASSPRTSGTYNEQFF; cdr3_nt: TGTGCCAGCTCACCTAGGACTAGCGGGACCTACAATGAGCAGTTCTTC
cdr3_length: 15; j_call: TRBJ2-2; v_call: TRBV6-5; clone_size: once; d_call: TRBD2; cdr3_aa: CASREWEGNTGELFF; cdr3_nt: TGTGCCAGCAGGGAGTGGGAGGGGAACACCGGGGAGCTGTTTTTT
cdr3_length: 16; j_call: TRBJ2-4; v_call: TRBV7-2; clone_size: -; d_call: -; cdr3_aa: CASSSGPLAQNNIQYF; cdr3_nt: TGTGCCAGCAGTTCGGGCCCCCTTGCCCAAAACAACATTCAGTACTTC
cdr3_length: 13; j_call: TRBJ2-3; v_call: TRBV29-1; clone_size: -; d_call: -; cdr3_aa: CSGGVTITDTQYF; cdr3_nt: TGCAGCGGGGGGGTGACGATCACAGATACGCAGTATTTT
cdr3_length: 16; j_call: TRBJ2-1; v_call: TRBV6-1; clone_size: once; d_call: -; cdr3_aa: CASSESAARWPDEQFF; cdr3_nt: TGTGCCAGCAGTGAAAGCGCGGCTAGGTGGCCCGATGAGCAGTTCTTC
cdr3_length: 18; j_call: TRBJ1-2; v_call: TRBV28; clone_size: -; d_call: TRBD1; cdr3_aa: CASSSPGPGGYVNYGYTF; cdr3_nt: TGTGCCAGCAGTTCCCCCGGTCCAGGGGGCTATGTCAACTATGGCTACACCTTC
cdr3_length: 15; j_call: TRBJ2-4; v_call: TRBV28; clone_size: -; d_call: -; cdr3_aa: CASSLGGLAKNIQYF; cdr3_nt: TGTGCCAGCAGTTTAGGGGGCCTAGCCAAAAACATTCAGTACTTC